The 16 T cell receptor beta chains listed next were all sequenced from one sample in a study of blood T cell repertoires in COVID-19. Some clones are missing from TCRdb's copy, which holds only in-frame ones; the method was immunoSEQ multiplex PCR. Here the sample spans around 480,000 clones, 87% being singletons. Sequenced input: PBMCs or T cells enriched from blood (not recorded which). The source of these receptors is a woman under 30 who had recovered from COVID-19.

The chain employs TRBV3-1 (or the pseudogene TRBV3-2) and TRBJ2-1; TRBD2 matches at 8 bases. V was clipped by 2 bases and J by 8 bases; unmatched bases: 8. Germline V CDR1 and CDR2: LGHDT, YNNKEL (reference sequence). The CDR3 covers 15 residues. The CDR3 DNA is TGTGCCAGCAGCCAAATCGGGGGGGGCCCGGATGAGCAGTTCTTC. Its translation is CASSQIGGGPDEQFF.

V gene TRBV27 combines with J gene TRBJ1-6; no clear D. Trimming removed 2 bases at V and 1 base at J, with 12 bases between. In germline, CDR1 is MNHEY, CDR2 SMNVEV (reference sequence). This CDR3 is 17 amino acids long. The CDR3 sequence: CASSLRHSVSYNSPLHF. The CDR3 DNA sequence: TGTGCCAGCAGTTTACGCCACAGTGTTTCCTATAATTCACCCCTCCACTTT.

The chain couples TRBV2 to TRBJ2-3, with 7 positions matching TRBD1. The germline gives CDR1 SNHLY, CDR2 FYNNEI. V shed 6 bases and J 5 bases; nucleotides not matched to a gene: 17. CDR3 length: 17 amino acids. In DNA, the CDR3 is TGTGCCAGCAGCGGCACAGGGGCCCCCCTTTTGGGAGATACGCAGTATTTT. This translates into CASSGTGAPLLGDTQYF.

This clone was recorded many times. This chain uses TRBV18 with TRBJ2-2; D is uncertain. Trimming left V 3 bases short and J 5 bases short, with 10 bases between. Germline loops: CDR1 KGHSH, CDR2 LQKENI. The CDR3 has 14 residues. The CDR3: CASSPRPGTGELFF. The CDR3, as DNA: TGTGCCAGCTCACCTAGACCCGGGACCGGGGAGCTGTTTTTT.

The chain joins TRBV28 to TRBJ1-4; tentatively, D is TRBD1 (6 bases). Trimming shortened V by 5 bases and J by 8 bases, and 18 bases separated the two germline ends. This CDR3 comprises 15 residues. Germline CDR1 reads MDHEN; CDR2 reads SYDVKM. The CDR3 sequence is CASSRNREREEKLFF. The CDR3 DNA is TGTGCCAGCAGTCGCAACAGGGAAAGGGAGGAAAAACTGTTTTTT.

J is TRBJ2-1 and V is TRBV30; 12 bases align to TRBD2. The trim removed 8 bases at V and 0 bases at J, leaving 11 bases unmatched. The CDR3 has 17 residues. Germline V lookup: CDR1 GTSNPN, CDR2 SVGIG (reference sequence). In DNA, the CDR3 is TGTGCCGGATCAGGACTAGCGGGGTATAGCTCCTACAATGAGCAGTTCTTC. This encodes CAGSGLAGYSSYNEQFF. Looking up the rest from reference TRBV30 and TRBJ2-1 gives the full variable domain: SQTIHQWPATLVQPVGSPLSLECTVEGTSNPNLYWYRQAAGRGLQLLFYSVGIGQISSEVPQNLSASRPQDRQFILSSKKLLLSDSGFYLCAGSGLAGYSSYNEQFFGPGTRLTVL.

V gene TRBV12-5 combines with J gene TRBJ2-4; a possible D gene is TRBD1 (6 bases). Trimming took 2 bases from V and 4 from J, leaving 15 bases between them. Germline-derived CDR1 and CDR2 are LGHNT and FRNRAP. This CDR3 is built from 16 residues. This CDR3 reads CASGLPNRDKKNIQYF. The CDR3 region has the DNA TGTGCTAGTGGTTTGCCGAACCGGGACAAAAAAAACATTCAGTACTTC.

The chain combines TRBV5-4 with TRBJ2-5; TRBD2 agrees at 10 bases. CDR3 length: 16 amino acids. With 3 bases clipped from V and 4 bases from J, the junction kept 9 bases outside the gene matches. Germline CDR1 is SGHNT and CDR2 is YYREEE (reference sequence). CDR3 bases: TGTGCCAGCAGCTATCGAGCGGGGGGGCTCGGAGAGACCCAGTACTTC. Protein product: CASSYRAGGLGETQYF.

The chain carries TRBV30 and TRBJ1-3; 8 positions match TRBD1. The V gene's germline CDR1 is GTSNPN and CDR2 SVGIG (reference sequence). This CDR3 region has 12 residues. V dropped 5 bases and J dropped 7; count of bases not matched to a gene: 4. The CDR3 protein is CAWGRDRNTIYF. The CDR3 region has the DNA TGTGCCTGGGGTCGGGACAGGAACACCATATATTTT.

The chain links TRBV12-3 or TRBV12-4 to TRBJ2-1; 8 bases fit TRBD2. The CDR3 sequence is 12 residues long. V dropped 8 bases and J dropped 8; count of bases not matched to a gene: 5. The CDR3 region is CASLRGGDEQFF. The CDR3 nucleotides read TGTGCCAGCCTCCGGGGGGGGGATGAGCAGTTCTTC.

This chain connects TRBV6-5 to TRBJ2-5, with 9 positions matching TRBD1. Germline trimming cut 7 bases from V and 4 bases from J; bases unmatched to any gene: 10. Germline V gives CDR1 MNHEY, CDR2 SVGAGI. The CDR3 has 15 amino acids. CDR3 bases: TGTGCCAGCACTTCTCTGGGACAGGGCGCAGAGACCCAGTACTTC. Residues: CASTSLGQGAETQYF.

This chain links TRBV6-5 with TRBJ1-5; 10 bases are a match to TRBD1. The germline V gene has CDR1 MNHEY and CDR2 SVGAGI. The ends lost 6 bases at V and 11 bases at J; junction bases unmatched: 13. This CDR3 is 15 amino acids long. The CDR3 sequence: CASRPGQGGRWSQHF. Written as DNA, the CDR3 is TGTGCCAGCAGACCTGGACAGGGGGGGAGATGGTCCCAGCATTTT.

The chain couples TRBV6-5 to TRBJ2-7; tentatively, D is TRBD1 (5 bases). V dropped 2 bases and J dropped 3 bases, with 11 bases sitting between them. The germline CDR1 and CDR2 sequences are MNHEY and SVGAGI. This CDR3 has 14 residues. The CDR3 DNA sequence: TGTGCCAGCAGTTACCGAGACAGATTCTACGAGCAGTACTTC. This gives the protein CASSYRDRFYEQYF.

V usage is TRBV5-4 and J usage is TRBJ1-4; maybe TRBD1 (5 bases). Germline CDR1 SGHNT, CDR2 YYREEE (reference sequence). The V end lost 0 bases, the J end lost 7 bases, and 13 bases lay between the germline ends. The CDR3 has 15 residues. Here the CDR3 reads CASSLAQGGVEKLFF. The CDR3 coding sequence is TGTGCCAGCAGCTTGGCCCAGGGAGGAGTTGAAAAACTGTTTTTT.

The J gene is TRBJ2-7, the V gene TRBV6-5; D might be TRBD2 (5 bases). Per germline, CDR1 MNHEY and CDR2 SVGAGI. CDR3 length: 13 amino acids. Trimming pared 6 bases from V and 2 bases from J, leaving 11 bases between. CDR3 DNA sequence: TGTGCCAGCAGGGCAAGCGGCACCTACGAGCAGTACTTC. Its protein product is CASRASGTYEQYF.

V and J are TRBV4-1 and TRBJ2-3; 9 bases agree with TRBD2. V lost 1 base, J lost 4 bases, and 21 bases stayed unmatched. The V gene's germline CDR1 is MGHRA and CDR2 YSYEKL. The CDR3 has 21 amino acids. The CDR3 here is CASSQARGGLLSGVAPDTQYF. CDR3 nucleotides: TGCGCCAGCAGCCAAGCGCGGGGGGGCCTTCTCAGCGGGGTAGCTCCAGATACGCAGTATTTT.